This section outlines one T cell receptor beta chain sequence together with its context. Its antigen is still unknown. This CDR3 is built from 13 residues. The V end was cut by 0 bases, the J end by 7 bases, with 9 bases between. The germline CDR1 and CDR2 sequences are LGHDT and YNNKEL (reference sequence). The data were taken from a study of CD8 T cells in ankylosing spondylitis. MiXCR, applied by TCRdb to the 5' RACE reads, yields one record per CDR3 protein. The profile shows 250,000 to 350,000 distinct CDR3 sequences, roughly 20% of them singletons. General study points: In ankylosing spondylitis patients, matched synovial fluid reportedly showed significant enrichment of disease-linked clones.

The source material was blood, either unsorted or a sorted T cell fraction (not recorded which). The origin of this receptor is a male donor with ankylosing spondylitis or in good health (not recorded which). The J gene is TRBJ2-5, the V gene TRBV3-1, with a tentative D call TRBD2 (6 bases). The chain's CDR3 is CASSQELASTQYF. CDR3 sequence (DNA): TGTGCCAGCAGCCAAGAACTAGCATCGACCCAGTACTTC.